A single sample is the source of the 23 T cell receptor beta chains below, sequenced in a study of cytomegalovirus exposure and HLA in healthy donors. The PCR used 60 Vbeta and 13 Jbeta primers. The data were produced by immunoSEQ multiplex PCR, yet TCRdb's version contains in-frame clones alone and is incomplete. The sample records about 140,000 clones, around 82% being singletons. Sequenced sample: PBMCs. The receptors were gathered from a female donor in good health and CMV-seronegative.

This clone was recorded a few times. The chain employs TRBV2 and TRBJ1-1, with D perhaps matching TRBD1 (5 bases). V shed 8 bases and J shed 5 bases, with 12 bases lying between them. The CDR3 runs to 12 residues. Looked up from germline, CDR1 is SNHLY and CDR2 is FYNNEI. In nucleotides, the CDR3 is TGTGCCAGCCCTAGAAGGGGAACTGAAGCTTTCTTT. Protein product: CASPRRGTEAFF.

This clone was observed a single time. The chain carries TRBV5-1 and TRBJ1-3, with D perhaps matching TRBD1 (5 bases). The CDR3 loop spans 17 amino acids. The germline V gene has CDR1 SGHRS and CDR2 YFSETQ. V was pared by 2 bases and J by 0 bases, with 15 bases between. The CDR3, as DNA: TGCGCCAGCAGCTTTGGGGATTTGACAGTCTCTGGAAACACCATATATTTT. This codes for CASSFGDLTVSGNTIYF.

The rearrangement links TRBV19 to TRBJ2-5; perhaps TRBD2 as D (5 bases). This CDR3 is 14 amino acids long. V shed 3 bases and J shed 6 bases, with 14 bases lying between them. Germline-derived CDR1 and CDR2 are LNHDA and SQIVND (reference sequence). Here the CDR3 DNA reads TGTGCCAGTAGTATGGGGTCAGCGGCGAAGACCCAGTACTTC. As protein: CASSMGSAAKTQYF.

The J gene is TRBJ1-1, the V gene TRBV2, with a weak D call TRBD1 (5 bases). Trimming shortened V by 5 bases and J by 4 bases, and 17 bases separated the two germline ends. CDR3 length equals 15 residues. Germline CDR1 reads SNHLY; CDR2 reads FYNNEI. This CDR3 reads CASSKKGGGGTEAFF. The DNA for the CDR3 is TGTGCCAGCAGTAAGAAAGGTGGGGGGGGCACTGAAGCTTTCTTT.

The V and J genes are TRBV5-4 and TRBJ2-3; 13 nucleotides match TRBD2. The CDR3 runs 18 residues. The junction had 9 bases not matched to a gene; V was cut back by 1 base and J by 4 bases. Looked up from germline, CDR1 is SGHNT and CDR2 is YYREEE (reference sequence). The CDR3 spells CASSLKVTSGGAADTQYF. The CDR3 DNA sequence: TGTGCCAGCAGCTTGAAAGTCACTAGCGGGGGGGCGGCAGATACGCAGTATTTT.

This chain uses TRBV5-1 with TRBJ1-1; perhaps TRBD1 as D (6 bases). Germline lookup yields CDR1 SGHRS and CDR2 YFSETQ. This CDR3 is built from 16 residues. V gave up 3 bases and J gave up 7 bases, with 22 bases separating them. The CDR3 DNA is TGCGCCAGCAGCTCCTCAGGGGAAACGCTAAGGGGTGAAGCTTTCTTT. It translates to CASSSSGETLRGEAFF.

J is TRBJ1-3 and V is TRBV19; unclear D gene. This CDR3 spans 15 amino acids. V gave up 3 bases and J gave up 0 bases, with 9 bases separating them. Germline CDR1 reads LNHDA; CDR2 reads SQIVND (reference sequence). The CDR3 sequence is CASSMGISSGNTIYF. The CDR3 DNA follows: TGTGCCAGTAGTATGGGCATCTCCTCTGGAAACACCATATATTTT.

This clone was recorded only once. The CDR3 coding sequence is TGTGCCAGTAGTATAGTCCTGGGACAGATAAGCTCTGGAAACACCATATATTTT. Translation gives CASSIVLGQISSGNTIYF. J is TRBJ1-3 and V is TRBV19; 7 bases agree with TRBD1. CDR1 and CDR2 from the germline V gene are LNHDA and SQIVND (reference sequence). The trim removed 1 base at V and 0 bases at J, leaving 9 bases unmatched. The CDR3 consists of 18 residues. The variable domain in full, completed from reference TRBV19 and TRBJ1-3, reads DGGITQSPKYLFRKEGQNVTLSCEQNLNHDAMYWYRQDPGQGLRLIYYSQIVNDFQKGDIAEGYSVSREKKESFPLTVTSAQKNPTAFYLCASSIVLGQISSGNTIYFGEGSWLTVV.

J is TRBJ2-7 and V is TRBV7-2; 13 nucleotides line up with TRBD2. The CDR3 is 14 residues long. V gave up 3 bases and J gave up 9 bases; unmatched junction bases: 5. Per germline, CDR1 SGHTA and CDR2 FQGNSA. CDR3 sequence reads: CASSLTGLAGVQYF. The CDR3 region has the DNA TGTGCCAGCAGCTTGACCGGACTAGCGGGGGTGCAGTACTTC.

Comments on this clone: A read error may produce the germline difference seen at one junction end. This chain links TRBV29-1 with TRBJ1-2; D remains unclear. The CDR3 has 15 residues. The germline V gene encodes CDR1 SQVTM and CDR2 ANQGSEA. The CDR3 protein is CSVLTPTGIKGGYPF. CDR3 nucleotide sequence: TGCAGCGTTTTAACCCCCACGGGGATAAAGGGTGGCTACCCCTTC.

The rearrangement joins TRBV30 to TRBJ1-5; TRBD1 might be the D (5 bases). The germline V and J ends were trimmed by 0 bases and 1 base, with 13 bases remaining between them. CDR3 length equals 16 residues. CDR1 is GTSNPN and CDR2 is SVGIG in the germline V gene (reference sequence). In DNA, the CDR3 is TGTGCCTGGAGTGTAGAAGGGGCACAGAGCAATCAGCCCCAGCATTTT. Its translation is CAWSVEGAQSNQPQHF.

V is TRBV11-2 and J is TRBJ2-5, with D possibly TRBD2 on 6 matching bases. V lost 2 bases and J lost 4, with 14 bases in between. The length of the CDR3 is 15 residues. CDR1 is SGHAT and CDR2 is FQNNGV in the germline V gene. The chain's CDR3 is CASSLSVGGGETQYF. The DNA of the CDR3 is TGTGCCAGCAGCTTAAGTGTGGGGGGAGGAGAGACCCAGTACTTC.

This chain uses TRBV10-1 with TRBJ2-2; 9 nucleotides agree with TRBD2. With 6 bases clipped from V and 7 bases from J, the junction kept 18 bases outside the gene matches. CDR3 size: 18 residues. CDR1 is WNHNN, CDR2 SYGVQD, per germline (reference sequence). The CDR3 is CASRIPRSGGLGSGELFF. The CDR3 nucleotides are TGCGCCAGCAGGATCCCCAGGAGCGGGGGGCTAGGAAGCGGGGAGCTGTTTTTT.

The CDR3 loop is CASTLGTGGGEAFF. In nucleotides, the CDR3 is TGCGCCAGCACTTTAGGGACAGGGGGCGGTGAAGCTTTCTTT. This chain connects TRBV10-2 to TRBJ1-1, with 12 bases identical to TRBD1. This CDR3 spans 14 amino acids. Germline V gene lookup returns CDR1 WSHSY and CDR2 SAAADI. V shed 7 bases and J 7 bases; nucleotides not matched to a gene: 7.

V and J are TRBV19 and TRBJ2-3, with D uncertain. The CDR3 runs to 15 residues. The V gene's germline CDR1 is LNHDA and CDR2 SQIVND (reference sequence). Trimming removed 6 bases from V and 0 bases from J, with 13 bases in between. The CDR3 nucleotides read TGTGCCAGTAGCCTTACTTCGACTAGCACAGATACGCAGTATTTT. Translation: CASSLTSTSTDTQYF.

The rearrangement joins TRBV28 to TRBJ1-4, with 9 bases fitting TRBD1. Trimming took 6 bases from V and 1 from J; bases not matched to a gene: 6. CDR1 and CDR2 (germline): MDHEN, SYDVKM. The CDR3 sequence is 16 residues long. CDR3 sequence reads: CASRVTGGVTNEKLFF. CDR3 DNA: TGTGCCAGCAGGGTAACAGGGGGCGTAACTAATGAAAAACTGTTTTTT. The full variable domain, in which reference TRBV28 and TRBJ1-4 provide the parts outside the CDR3, is DVKVTQSSRYLVKRTGEKVFLECVQDMDHENMFWYRQDPGLGLRLIYFSYDVKMKEKGDIPEGYSVSREKKERFSLILESASTNQTSMYLCASRVTGGVTNEKLFFGSGTQLSVL.

This chain connects TRBV5-1 to TRBJ2-1; 7 nucleotides agree with TRBD2. The CDR3 sequence is 15 residues long. V shed 2 bases, J shed 0 bases, and the junction held 2 bases outside the gene matches. Germline CDR1 reads SGHRS; CDR2 reads YFSETQ. CDR3 sequence reads: CASSFGGSSYNEQFF. The CDR3 DNA is TGCGCCAGCAGCTTTGGCGGGAGCTCCTACAATGAGCAGTTCTTC.

This clone was picked up one time. The junction and the germline gene differ at one end; a read error may be behind it. The V call is TRBV7-9, the J call TRBJ1-2; no clear D. Per germline, CDR1 SEHNR and CDR2 FQNEAQ (reference sequence). This CDR3 is 12 amino acids long. CDR3 sequence reads: CSSSPGFYGYTF. Written as DNA, the CDR3 is TGTTCCAGCAGTCCGGGATTTTATGGCTACACCTTC.

The V call is TRBV19, the J call TRBJ2-2, with a possible D match to TRBD2 (6 bases). CDR3 length: 14 amino acids. V lost 3 bases and J lost 5, with 10 bases in between. Germline values: CDR1 LNHDA, CDR2 SQIVND (reference sequence). CDR3 nucleotides: TGTGCCAGTAGTATTGGACTACCAACCGGGGAGCTGTTTTTT. This encodes CASSIGLPTGELFF.

The gene calls are TRBV6-1 and TRBJ1-5; weak D call: TRBD1 (5 bases). The CDR3 runs to 14 residues. The germline CDR1 and CDR2 sequences are MNHNS and SASEGT. The V and J ends lost 3 bases and 6 bases respectively, with 12 bases between them. This CDR3 reads CASSEAQGGQPQHF. The DNA of the CDR3 is TGTGCCAGCAGTGAGGCCCAGGGTGGTCAGCCCCAGCATTTT.

The rearrangement links TRBV7-3 to TRBJ2-1; 11 positions match TRBD2. V lost 2 bases and J lost 5; bases outside the gene matches: 2. Germline assignment: CDR1 SGHTA and CDR2 FQGTGA. The CDR3 totals 15 residues. In DNA, the CDR3 is TGTGCCAGCAGCTTAGTGGGACTAGCGGACAATGAGCAGTTCTTC. This translates into CASSLVGLADNEQFF.

This clone was seen just once. The rearrangement uses TRBV28 and TRBJ1-5; D ambiguous. V was clipped by 1 base and J by 6 bases, with 10 bases between them. The CDR3 contains 14 residues. Germline lookup yields CDR1 MDHEN and CDR2 SYDVKM. The CDR3 protein is CASSLLSGSQPQHF. The CDR3 region has the DNA TGTGCCAGCAGTTTATTGTCGGGAAGTCAGCCCCAGCATTTT.

This chain joins TRBV7-2 and TRBJ2-3; D possibly corresponds to TRBD2 (5 bases). The CDR3 totals 12 residues. In germline, CDR1 is SGHTA, CDR2 FQGNSA. The V end lost 10 bases, the J end lost 4 bases, and 12 bases lay between the germline ends. The CDR3 region is CATTGVADTQYF. CDR3 DNA sequence: TGTGCCACCACCGGGGTGGCAGATACGCAGTATTTT.